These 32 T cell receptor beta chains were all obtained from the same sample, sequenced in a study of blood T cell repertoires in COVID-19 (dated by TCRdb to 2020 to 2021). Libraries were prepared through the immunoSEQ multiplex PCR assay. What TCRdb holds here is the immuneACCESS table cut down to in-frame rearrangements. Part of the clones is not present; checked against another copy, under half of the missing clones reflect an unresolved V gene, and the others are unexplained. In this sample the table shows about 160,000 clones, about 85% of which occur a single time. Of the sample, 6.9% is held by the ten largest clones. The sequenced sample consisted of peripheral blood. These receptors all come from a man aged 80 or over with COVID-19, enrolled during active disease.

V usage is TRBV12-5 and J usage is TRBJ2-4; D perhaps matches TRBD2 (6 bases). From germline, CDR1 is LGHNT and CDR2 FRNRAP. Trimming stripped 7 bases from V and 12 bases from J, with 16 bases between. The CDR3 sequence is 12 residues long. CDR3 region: CASVGASGRQYF. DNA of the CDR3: TGTGCTAGTGTTGGGGCCAGCGGGCGTCAGTACTTC.

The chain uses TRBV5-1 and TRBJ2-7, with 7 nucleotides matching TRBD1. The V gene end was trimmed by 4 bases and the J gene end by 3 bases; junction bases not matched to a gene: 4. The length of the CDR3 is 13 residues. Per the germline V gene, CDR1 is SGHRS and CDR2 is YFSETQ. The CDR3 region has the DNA TGCGCCAGCAGCCTAGGACAGGTCTACGAGCAGTACTTC. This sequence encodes CASSLGQVYEQYF.

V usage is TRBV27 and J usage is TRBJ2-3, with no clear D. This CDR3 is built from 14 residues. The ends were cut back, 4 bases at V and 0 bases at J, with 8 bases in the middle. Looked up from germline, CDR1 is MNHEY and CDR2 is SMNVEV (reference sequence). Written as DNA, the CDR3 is TGTGCCAGCAGTTCAATCCAGAGCACAGATACGCAGTATTTT. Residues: CASSSIQSTDTQYF.

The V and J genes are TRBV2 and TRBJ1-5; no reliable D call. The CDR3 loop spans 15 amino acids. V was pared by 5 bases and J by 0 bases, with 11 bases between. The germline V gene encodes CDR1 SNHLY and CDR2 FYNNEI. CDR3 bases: TGTGCCAGCAGTACGCAACTTAGTAGCAATCAGCCCCAGCATTTT. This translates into CASSTQLSSNQPQHF.

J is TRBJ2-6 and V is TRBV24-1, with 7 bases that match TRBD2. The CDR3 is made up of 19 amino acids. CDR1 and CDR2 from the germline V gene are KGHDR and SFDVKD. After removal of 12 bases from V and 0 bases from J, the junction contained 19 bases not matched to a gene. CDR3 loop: CAPPKEAGRLRSGANVLTF. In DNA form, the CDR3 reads TGTGCCCCGCCCAAGGAAGCGGGACGGCTTCGCTCTGGGGCCAACGTCCTGACTTTC.

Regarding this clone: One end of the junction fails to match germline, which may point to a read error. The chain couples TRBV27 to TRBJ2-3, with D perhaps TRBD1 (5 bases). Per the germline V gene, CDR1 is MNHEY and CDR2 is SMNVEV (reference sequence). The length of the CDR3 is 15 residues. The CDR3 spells CASSLRPVATGTQYF. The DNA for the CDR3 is TGTGCCAGCAGTTTACGCCCGGTGGCCACAGGTACGCAGTATTTT.

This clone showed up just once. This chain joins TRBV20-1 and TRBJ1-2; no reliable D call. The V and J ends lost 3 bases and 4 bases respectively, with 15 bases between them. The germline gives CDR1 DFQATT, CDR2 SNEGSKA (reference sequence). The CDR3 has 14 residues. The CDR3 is CSASRTGEGYGYTF. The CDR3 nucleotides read TGCAGTGCTAGTCGGACTGGGGAGGGCTATGGCTACACCTTC.

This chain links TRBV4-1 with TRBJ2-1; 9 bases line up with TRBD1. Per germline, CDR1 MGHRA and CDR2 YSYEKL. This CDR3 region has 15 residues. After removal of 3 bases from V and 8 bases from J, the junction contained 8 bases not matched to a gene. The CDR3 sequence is CASSHRDRVTDEQFF. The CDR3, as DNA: TGCGCCAGCAGCCACCGGGACAGGGTAACGGATGAGCAGTTCTTC.

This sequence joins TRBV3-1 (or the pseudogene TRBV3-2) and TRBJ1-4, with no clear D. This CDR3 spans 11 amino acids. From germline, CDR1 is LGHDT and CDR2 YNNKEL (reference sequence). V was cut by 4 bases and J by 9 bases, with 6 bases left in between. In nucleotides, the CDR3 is TGTGCCAGCAGCCTACAGCAAAAACTGTTTTTT. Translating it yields CASSLQQKLFF.

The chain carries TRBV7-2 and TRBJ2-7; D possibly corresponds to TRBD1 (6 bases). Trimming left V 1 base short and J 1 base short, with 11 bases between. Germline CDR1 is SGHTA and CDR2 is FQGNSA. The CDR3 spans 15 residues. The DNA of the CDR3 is TGTGCCAGCAGCTTAGTAGGTCAGGGGTCCTACGAGCAGTACTTC. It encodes CASSLVGQGSYEQYF.

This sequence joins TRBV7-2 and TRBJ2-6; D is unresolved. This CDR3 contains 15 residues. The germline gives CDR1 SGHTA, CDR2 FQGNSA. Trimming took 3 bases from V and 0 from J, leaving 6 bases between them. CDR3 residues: CASSFAYSGANVLTF. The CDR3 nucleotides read TGTGCCAGCAGCTTCGCGTACTCTGGGGCCAACGTCCTGACTTTC.

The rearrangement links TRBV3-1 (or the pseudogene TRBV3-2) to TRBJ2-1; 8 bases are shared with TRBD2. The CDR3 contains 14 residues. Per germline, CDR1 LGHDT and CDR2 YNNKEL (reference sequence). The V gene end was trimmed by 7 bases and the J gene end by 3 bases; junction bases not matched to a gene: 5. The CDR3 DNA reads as TGTGCCAGCATGGCCCGGGGGGGCTACAATGAGCAGTTCTTC. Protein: CASMARGGYNEQFF.

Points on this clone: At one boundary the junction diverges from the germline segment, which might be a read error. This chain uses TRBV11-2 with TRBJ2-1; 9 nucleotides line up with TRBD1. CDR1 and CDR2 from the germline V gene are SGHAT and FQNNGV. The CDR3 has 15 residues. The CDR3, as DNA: TGTGCCAGCAGCGTAGACAGGGGGGTTGTAAATGAGCAGTTCTTC. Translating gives CASSVDRGVVNEQFF. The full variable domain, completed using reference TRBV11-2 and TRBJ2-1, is EAGVAQSPRYKIIEKRQSVAFWCNPISGHATLYWYQQILGQGPKLLIQFQNNGVVDDSQLPKDRFSAERLKGVDSTLKIQPAKLEDSAVYLCASSVDRGVVNEQFFGPGTRLTVL.

CDR3 sequence (DNA): TGTGCCAGCAGCCGGACAGGGTCAGGAAACACCATATATTTT. Translating it yields CASSRTGSGNTIYF. The chain has TRBV5-6 and TRBJ1-3, with 8 bases aligning to TRBD1. V shed 4 bases and J 4 bases; nucleotides not matched to a gene: 4. There are 14 residues in the CDR3. Per germline, CDR1 SGHDT and CDR2 YYEEEE. Together with reference TRBV5-6 and TRBJ1-3, the CDR3 gives the full variable domain: DAGVTQSPTHLIKTRGQQVTLRCSPKSGHDTVSWYQQALGQGPQFIFQYYEEEERQRGNFPDRFSGHQFPNYSSELNVNALLLGDSALYLCASSRTGSGNTIYFGEGSWLTVV.

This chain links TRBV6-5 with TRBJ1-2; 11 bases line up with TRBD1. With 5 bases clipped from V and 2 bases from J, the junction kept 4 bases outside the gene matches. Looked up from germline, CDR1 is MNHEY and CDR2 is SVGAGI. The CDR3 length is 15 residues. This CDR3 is CASSRTGGENYGYTF. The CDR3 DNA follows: TGTGCCAGCAGTCGGACAGGGGGCGAGAACTATGGCTACACCTTC.

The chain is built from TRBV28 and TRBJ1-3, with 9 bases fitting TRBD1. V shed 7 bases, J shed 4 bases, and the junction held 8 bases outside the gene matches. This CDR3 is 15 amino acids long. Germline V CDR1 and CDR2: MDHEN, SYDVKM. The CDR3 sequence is CASTLGGTGGNTIYF. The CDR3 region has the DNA TGTGCCAGCACCCTAGGGGGGACAGGGGGAAACACCATATATTTT.

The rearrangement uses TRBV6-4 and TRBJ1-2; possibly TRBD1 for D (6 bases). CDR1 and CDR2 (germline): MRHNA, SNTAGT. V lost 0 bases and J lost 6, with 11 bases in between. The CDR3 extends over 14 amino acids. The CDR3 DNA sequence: TGTGCCAGCAGTGACTCGGTGGGGGCAGATGGCTACACCTTC. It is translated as CASSDSVGADGYTF.

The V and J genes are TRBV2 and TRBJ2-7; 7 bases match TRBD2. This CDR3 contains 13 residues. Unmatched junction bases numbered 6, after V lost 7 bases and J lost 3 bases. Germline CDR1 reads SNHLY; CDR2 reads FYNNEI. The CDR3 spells CASILAGDYEQYF. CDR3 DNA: TGTGCCAGCATATTGGCGGGGGACTACGAGCAGTACTTC.

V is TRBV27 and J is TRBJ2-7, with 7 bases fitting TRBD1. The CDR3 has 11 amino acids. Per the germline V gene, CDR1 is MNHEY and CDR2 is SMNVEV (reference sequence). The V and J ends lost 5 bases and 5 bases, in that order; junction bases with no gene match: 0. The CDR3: CASSDRDEQYF. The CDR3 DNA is TGTGCCAGCAGTGACAGGGACGAGCAGTACTTC.

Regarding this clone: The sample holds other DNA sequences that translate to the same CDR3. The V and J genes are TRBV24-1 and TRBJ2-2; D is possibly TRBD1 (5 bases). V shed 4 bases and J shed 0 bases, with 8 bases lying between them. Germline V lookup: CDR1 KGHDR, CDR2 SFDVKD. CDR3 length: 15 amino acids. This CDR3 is CATSDPTANTGELFF. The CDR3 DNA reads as TGTGCCACCAGTGACCCGACAGCGAACACCGGGGAGCTGTTTTTT.

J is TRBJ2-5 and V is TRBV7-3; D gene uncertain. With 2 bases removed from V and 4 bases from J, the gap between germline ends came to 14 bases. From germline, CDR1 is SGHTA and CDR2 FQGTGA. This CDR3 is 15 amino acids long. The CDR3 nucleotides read TGTGCCAGCAGCTTACAGCCCCCCCCGGGAGAGACCCAGTACTTC. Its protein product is CASSLQPPPGETQYF. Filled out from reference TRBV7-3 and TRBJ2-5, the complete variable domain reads GAGVSQTPSNKVTEKGKYVELRCDPISGHTALYWYRQSLGQGPEFLIYFQGTGAADDSGLPNDRFFAVRPEGSVSTLKIQRTERGDSAVYLCASSLQPPPGETQYFGPGTRLLVL.

For the CDR3, the DNA is TGTGCCAGCAGTTACGGAGGTAGGGGCTACACCTTC. It is translated as CASSYGGRGYTF. The chain links TRBV6-5 to TRBJ1-2; no clear D. Germline V gene sequence: CDR1 MNHEY, CDR2 SVGAGI. The CDR3 has 12 amino acids. V was pared by 2 bases and J by 8 bases, with 9 bases between.

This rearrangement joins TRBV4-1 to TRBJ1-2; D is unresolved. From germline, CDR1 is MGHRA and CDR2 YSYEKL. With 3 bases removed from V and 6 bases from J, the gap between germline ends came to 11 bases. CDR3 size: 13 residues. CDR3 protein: CASSHPGSHGYTF. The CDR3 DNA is TGCGCCAGCAGCCATCCCGGGAGCCATGGCTACACCTTC.

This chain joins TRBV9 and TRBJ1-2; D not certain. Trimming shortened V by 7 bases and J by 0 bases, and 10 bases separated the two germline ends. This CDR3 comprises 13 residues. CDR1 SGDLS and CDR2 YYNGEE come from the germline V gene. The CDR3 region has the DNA TGTGCCAGCGGTCCCGCAGCTAACTATGGCTACACCTTC. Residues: CASGPAANYGYTF.

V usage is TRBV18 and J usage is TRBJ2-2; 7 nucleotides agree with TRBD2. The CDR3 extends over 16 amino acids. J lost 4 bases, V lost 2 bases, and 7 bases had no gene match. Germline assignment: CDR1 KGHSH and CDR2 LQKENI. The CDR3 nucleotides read TGTGCCAGCTCACCAAGGGACGGGGGGAGCACCGGGGAGCTGTTTTTT. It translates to CASSPRDGGSTGELFF.

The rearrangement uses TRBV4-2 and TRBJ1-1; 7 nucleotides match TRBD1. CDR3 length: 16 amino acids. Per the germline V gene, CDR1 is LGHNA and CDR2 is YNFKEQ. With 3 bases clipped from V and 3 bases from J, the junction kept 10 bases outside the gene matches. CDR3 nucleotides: TGTGCCAGCAGCCATACCATGAGGGGGCGCGACACTGAAGCTTTCTTT. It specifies CASSHTMRGRDTEAFF.

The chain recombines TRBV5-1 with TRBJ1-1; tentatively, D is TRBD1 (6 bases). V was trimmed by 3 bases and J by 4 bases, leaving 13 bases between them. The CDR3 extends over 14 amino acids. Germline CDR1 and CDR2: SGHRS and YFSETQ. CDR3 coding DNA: TGCGCCAGCAGCTCCAGGTCGGACAGCACTGAAGCTTTCTTT. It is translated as CASSSRSDSTEAFF.

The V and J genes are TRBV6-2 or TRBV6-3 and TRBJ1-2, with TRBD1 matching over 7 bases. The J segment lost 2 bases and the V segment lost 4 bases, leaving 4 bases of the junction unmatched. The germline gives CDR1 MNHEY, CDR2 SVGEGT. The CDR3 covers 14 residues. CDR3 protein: CASSLQGRNYGYTF. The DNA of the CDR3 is TGTGCCAGCAGTTTACAGGGGAGGAACTATGGCTACACCTTC.

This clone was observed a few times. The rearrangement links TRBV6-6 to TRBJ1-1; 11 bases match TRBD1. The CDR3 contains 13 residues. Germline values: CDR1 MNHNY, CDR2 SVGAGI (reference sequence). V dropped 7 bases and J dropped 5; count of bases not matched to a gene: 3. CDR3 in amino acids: CASKGTGGTEAFF. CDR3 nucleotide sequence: TGTGCCAGCAAAGGGACAGGGGGGACTGAAGCTTTCTTT.

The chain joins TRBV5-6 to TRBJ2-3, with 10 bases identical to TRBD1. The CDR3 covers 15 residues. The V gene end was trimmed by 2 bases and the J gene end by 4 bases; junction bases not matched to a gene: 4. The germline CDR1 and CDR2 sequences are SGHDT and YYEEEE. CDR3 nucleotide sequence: TGTGCCAGCAGCTTTGGGACAGGGGAAGCAGATACGCAGTATTTT. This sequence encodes CASSFGTGEADTQYF.

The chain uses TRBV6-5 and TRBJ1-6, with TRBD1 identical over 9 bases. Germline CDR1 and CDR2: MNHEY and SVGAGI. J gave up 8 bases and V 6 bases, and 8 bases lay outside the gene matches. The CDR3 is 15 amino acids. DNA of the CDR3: TGTGCCAGCAGGACAACAGGGGGCTTAGATTCACCCCTCCACTTT. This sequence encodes CASRTTGGLDSPLHF.

The CDR3 here is CATSGPGNSNQPQHF. CDR3 DNA: TGTGCCACCAGTGGGCCCGGGAATAGCAATCAGCCCCAGCATTTT. The chain joins TRBV24-1 to TRBJ1-5; D remains unclear. Germline V gives CDR1 KGHDR, CDR2 SFDVKD. Trimming removed 5 bases from V and 0 bases from J, with 10 bases in between. The CDR3 has 15 residues.